This T cell receptor beta chain is drawn from a study of OX40 agonist ivuxolimab in advanced cancers. Overall study: Every 2 weeks, ivuxolimab was infused into the patients intravenously at between 0.01 and 10 mg/kg. Enrollees could have had prior anti-PD-1, anti-PD-L1 or anti-CTLA-4 therapy, which about 42% had received. Findings of the study overall: Within 6 weeks, CD4+ and CD8+ blood T cells expanded clonally at 0.1 to 3.0 mg/kg.

On this clone: Its antigen remains unidentified.

The assay was immunoSEQ multiplex PCR, and TCRdb's table has in-frame clones only and misses some. Of 75,000 to 95,000 clones in the sample, about 90% were seen once. CDR1 is PRHDT, CDR2 FYEKMQ, per germline (reference sequence). J lost 6 bases, V lost 5 bases, and 7 bases had no gene match. The CDR3 runs to 13 residues. The clonotype originates from an adult with an advanced solid tumor such as melanoma, head and neck, liver or kidney cancer. The chain carries TRBV13 and TRBJ2-7, with 7 bases identical to TRBD1. The material was CD4+ or CD8+ T cells sorted from blood, obtained in a trial of the OX40 agonist ivuxolimab. The CDR3 reads CASSRQGRGEQYF. For the CDR3, the DNA is TGTGCCAGCAGCCGACAGGGTCGGGGCGAGCAGTACTTC.